A single sample gave rise to the 18 T cell receptor beta chains below, sequenced in a study of glioma-infiltrating T cells after dendritic cell vaccination. Using immunoSEQ multiplex PCR, the repertoire was profiled, and TCRdb retains in-frame clones only, with some absent. Of some 38,000 clones detected, approximately 84% appear once; the ten largest clones hold 7.5% to 10%. The sequencing used blood, collected before dendritic cell vaccination. These receptors originate from a human donor with glioblastoma.

This rearrangement joins TRBV19 to TRBJ2-7; TRBD1 is a possible D gene (5 bases). This CDR3 contains 14 residues. Trimming cost V 5 bases and J 1 base, with 12 bases left between them. The germline gives CDR1 LNHDA, CDR2 SQIVND (reference sequence). The DNA for the CDR3 is TGTGCCAGTAGTTCATCGACAGAATCCTACGAGCAGTACTTC. It yields the protein CASSSSTESYEQYF.

The chain is built from TRBV12-5 and TRBJ1-2; maybe TRBD1 (6 bases). In germline, CDR1 is LGHNT, CDR2 FRNRAP. V was cut by 6 bases and J by 8 bases, with 28 bases left in between. The length of the CDR3 is 17 residues. CDR3 in amino acids: CASGTLHLVAGDKGYTF. The CDR3 coding sequence is TGTGCTAGTGGCACACTCCACCTCGTGGCAGGGGATAAAGGCTACACCTTC.

This rearrangement joins TRBV4-2 to TRBJ2-7; maybe TRBD2 (6 bases). Looked up from germline, CDR1 is LGHNA and CDR2 is YNFKEQ. The CDR3 totals 17 residues. V was clipped by 0 bases and J by 0 bases, with 15 bases between them. CDR3 protein: CASSQEARDGSSYEQYF. CDR3 coding DNA: TGTGCCAGCAGCCAAGAAGCCCGGGACGGGAGCTCCTACGAGCAGTACTTC.

The rearrangement joins TRBV4-1 to TRBJ1-3; no definite D call. This CDR3 contains 16 residues. Germline values: CDR1 MGHRA, CDR2 YSYEKL. V was cut by 4 bases and J by 0 bases, with 13 bases left in between. CDR3 protein: CASSRKTADSGNTIYF. The CDR3 DNA sequence: TGCGCCAGCAGCCGAAAGACTGCAGACTCTGGAAACACCATATATTTT.

This clone turned up a few times. The chain links TRBV19 to TRBJ2-3; TRBD2 agrees at 11 bases. V lost 5 bases to trimming and J lost 7 bases; unmatched junction nucleotides: 5. The CDR3 totals 14 residues. CDR1 is LNHDA and CDR2 is SQIVND in the germline V gene (reference sequence). The DNA of the CDR3 is TGTGCCAGTAGTCAGACTAGCGGGGTACATACGCAGTATTTT. Protein product: CASSQTSGVHTQYF.

This clone was observed a handful of times. This CDR3 is CASSRTGGAYNSPLHF. The CDR3 coding sequence is TGTGCCAGCAGCCGGACAGGTGGGGCCTATAATTCACCCCTCCACTTT. The chain links TRBV5-4 to TRBJ1-6; TRBD1 agrees at 7 bases. V lost 4 bases, J lost 2 bases, and 6 bases stayed unmatched. Germline V gene sequence: CDR1 SGHNT, CDR2 YYREEE (reference sequence). The CDR3 consists of 16 residues.

V usage is TRBV29-1 and J usage is TRBJ2-1; 8 positions agree with TRBD2. Germline loops: CDR1 SQVTM, CDR2 ANQGSEA. CDR3 length: 14 residues. After removal of 7 bases from V and 4 bases from J, the junction contained 9 bases not matched to a gene. CDR3 DNA: TGCAGCGGTCAACGGGGGGGCGTTTACAATGAGCAGTTCTTC. It encodes CSGQRGGVYNEQFF.

The rearrangement joins TRBV27 to TRBJ2-1; 12 bases match TRBD2. V shed 6 bases and J 5 bases; nucleotides not matched to a gene: 5. This CDR3 has 15 amino acids. Germline V gene lookup returns CDR1 MNHEY and CDR2 SMNVEV (reference sequence). As DNA, the CDR3 is TGTGCCAGCAGGATCGGACTAGCGGGGAACAATGAGCAGTTCTTC. It translates to CASRIGLAGNNEQFF.

This chain uses TRBV23-1 with TRBJ2-5; tentative D call: TRBD1 (6 bases). The assigned J gene may be wrong: the sequence end matches TRBJ2-7 better. TRBV23-1 is filed as an ORF, its function uncertain. The CDR3 sequence is 14 residues long. This CDR3 is CASSYKTRGYEQYF. The CDR3 DNA reads TGCGCCAGCAGTTACAAGACCAGGGGTTACGAGCAGTACTTC.

J is TRBJ2-7 and V is TRBV5-8, with D possibly being TRBD2 (6 bases). In germline, CDR1 is SGHTS, CDR2 YDEGEE. V shed 4 bases and J shed 9 bases, with 11 bases lying between them. This CDR3 contains 11 residues. CDR3 nucleotides: TGTGCCAGCAGCCCGACTAGTCGGCAGTACTTC. The encoded protein is CASSPTSRQYF.

V usage is TRBV4-1 and J usage is TRBJ2-5; TRBD2 matches 8 bases. Germline CDR1 is MGHRA and CDR2 is YSYEKL. V gave up 0 bases and J gave up 0 bases; unmatched junction bases: 3. This CDR3 has 16 residues. CDR3 sequence (DNA): TGCGCCAGCAGCCAAGAAGAGCGGGGGTACCAAGAGACCCAGTACTTC. The encoded protein is CASSQEERGYQETQYF.

The J gene is TRBJ2-3, the V gene TRBV4-2; unclear D gene. There are 14 residues in the CDR3. V lost 0 bases, J lost 0 bases, and 4 bases lay in between. The V gene's germline CDR1 is LGHNA and CDR2 YNFKEQ. CDR3: CASSQEASTDTQYF. The CDR3 bases are TGTGCCAGCAGCCAAGAGGCCAGCACAGATACGCAGTATTTT.

This clone was seen a single time. This chain links TRBV7-9 with TRBJ1-2, with TRBD1 matching 9 bases. Trimming at V came to 4 bases and at J to 6 bases, leaving 6 bases not matched to a gene. The CDR3 runs to 14 residues. Germline loops: CDR1 SEHNR, CDR2 FQNEAQ (reference sequence). The CDR3 region is CASSYLTGGDGYTF. The DNA of the CDR3 is TGTGCCAGCAGCTATCTAACAGGGGGCGATGGCTACACCTTC.

The V gene is TRBV7-9, the J gene TRBJ1-4, with 8 positions matching TRBD1. There are 16 residues in the CDR3. Germline CDR1 SEHNR, CDR2 FQNEAQ (reference sequence). The ends lost 2 bases at V and 2 bases at J; junction bases unmatched: 4. CDR3 nucleotide sequence: TGTGCCAGCAGCTTAATTTGGGACAGGACTAATGAAAAACTGTTTTTT. It encodes CASSLIWDRTNEKLFF. Based on the CDR3 plus reference TRBV7-9 and TRBJ1-4, the full variable domain is DTGVSQNPRHKITKRGQNVTFRCDPISEHNRLYWYRQTLGQGPEFLTYFQNEAQLEKSRLLSDRFSAERPKGSFSTLEIQRTEQGDSAMYLCASSLIWDRTNEKLFFGSGTQLSVL.

The chain is built from TRBV19 and TRBJ1-2, with D possibly being TRBD1 (5 bases). V gave up 6 bases and J gave up 6 bases, with 17 bases separating them. The CDR3 loop spans 14 amino acids. Germline V gene sequence: CDR1 LNHDA, CDR2 SQIVND (reference sequence). CDR3 region: CASSLQASVDGYTF. In nucleotides, the CDR3 is TGTGCCAGTAGCTTACAGGCCTCGGTTGATGGCTACACCTTC.

This clone was counted a few times. This chain links TRBV5-6 with TRBJ2-7, with D possibly TRBD1 on 6 matching bases. The germline V gene encodes CDR1 SGHDT and CDR2 YYEEEE. The CDR3 spans 14 residues. Trimming removed 4 bases at V and 2 bases at J, with 13 bases between. The CDR3 DNA follows: TGTGCCAGCAGCCTGACAGGATCCACCTACGAGCAGTACTTC. Translation: CASSLTGSTYEQYF.

The rearrangement links TRBV6-1 to TRBJ1-3, with 7 nucleotides matching TRBD1. CDR1 is MNHNS, CDR2 SASEGT, per germline. V lost 6 bases, J lost 0 bases, and 5 bases stayed unmatched. The CDR3 is 15 amino acids. CDR3: CASRLTGVSGNTIYF. In DNA form, the CDR3 reads TGTGCCAGCAGATTAACAGGGGTCTCTGGAAACACCATATATTTT.

The count of this clone is one. The CDR3 end shows no conserved phenylalanine or tryptophan, and so a read error is likely. The DNA is omitted, as the CDR3 cannot be located on it reliably, and the CDR3 follows TCRdb's listing. The V gene is TRBV3-1 (or the pseudogene TRBV3-2), the J gene TRBJ2-6; the table gives TRBD2 as D, unverified against the DNA. CDR1 LGHDT and CDR2 YNNKEL come from the germline V gene (reference sequence). The CDR3 totals 8 residues, both ends included. The CDR3 spells CASSHDTG.